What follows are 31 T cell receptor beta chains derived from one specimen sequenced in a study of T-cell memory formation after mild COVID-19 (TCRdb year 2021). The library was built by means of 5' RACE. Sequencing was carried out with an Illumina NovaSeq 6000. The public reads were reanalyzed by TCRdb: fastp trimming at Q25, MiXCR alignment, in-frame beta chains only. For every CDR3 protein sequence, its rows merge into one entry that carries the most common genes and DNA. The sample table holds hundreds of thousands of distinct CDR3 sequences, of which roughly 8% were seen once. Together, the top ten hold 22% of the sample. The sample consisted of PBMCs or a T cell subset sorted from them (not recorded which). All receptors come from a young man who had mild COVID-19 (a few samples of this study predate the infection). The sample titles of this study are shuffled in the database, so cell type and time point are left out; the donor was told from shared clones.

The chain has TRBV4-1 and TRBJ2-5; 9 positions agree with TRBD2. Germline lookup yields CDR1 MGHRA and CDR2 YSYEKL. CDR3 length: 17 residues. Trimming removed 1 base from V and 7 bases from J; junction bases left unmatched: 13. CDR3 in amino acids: CASSQVSRAGGPRTQYF. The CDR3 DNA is TGCGCCAGCAGCCAAGTCAGTAGAGCGGGGGGTCCGAGGACCCAGTACTTC.

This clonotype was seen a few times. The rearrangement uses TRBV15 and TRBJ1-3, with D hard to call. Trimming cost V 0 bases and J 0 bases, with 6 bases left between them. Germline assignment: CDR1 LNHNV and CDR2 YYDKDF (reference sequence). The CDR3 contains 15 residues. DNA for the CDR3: TGTGCCACCAGCAGAGATTCAGTCTCTGGAAACACCATATATTTT. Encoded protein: CATSRDSVSGNTIYF.

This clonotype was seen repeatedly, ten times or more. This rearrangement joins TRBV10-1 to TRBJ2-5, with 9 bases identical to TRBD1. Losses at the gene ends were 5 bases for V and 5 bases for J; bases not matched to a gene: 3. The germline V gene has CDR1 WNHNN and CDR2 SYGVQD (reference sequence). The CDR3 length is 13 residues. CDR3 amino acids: CASSTTGGETQYF. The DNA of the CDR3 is TGCGCCAGCAGTACGACAGGGGGTGAGACCCAGTACTTC.

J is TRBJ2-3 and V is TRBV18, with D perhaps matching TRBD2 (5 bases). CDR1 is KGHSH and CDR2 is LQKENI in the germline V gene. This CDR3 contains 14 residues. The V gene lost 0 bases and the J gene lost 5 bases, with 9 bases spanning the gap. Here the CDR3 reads CASSPPEGLDTQYF. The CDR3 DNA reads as TGTGCCAGCTCACCACCAGAGGGTTTAGATACGCAGTATTTT.

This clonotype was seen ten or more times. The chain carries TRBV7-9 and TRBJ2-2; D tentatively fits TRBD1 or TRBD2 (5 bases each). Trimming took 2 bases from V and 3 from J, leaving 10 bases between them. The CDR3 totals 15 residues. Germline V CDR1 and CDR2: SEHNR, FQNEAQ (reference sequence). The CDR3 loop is CASSLSGGDTGELFF. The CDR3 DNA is TGTGCCAGCAGCTTATCTGGGGGTGACACCGGGGAGCTGTTTTTT.

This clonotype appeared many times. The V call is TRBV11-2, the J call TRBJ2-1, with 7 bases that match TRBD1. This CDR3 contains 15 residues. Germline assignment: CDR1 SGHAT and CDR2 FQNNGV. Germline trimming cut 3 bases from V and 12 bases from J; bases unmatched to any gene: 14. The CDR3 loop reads CASSFSRGSLRGQFF. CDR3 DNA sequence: TGTGCCAGCAGCTTTTCCAGGGGGTCTCTTCGGGGGCAGTTCTTC. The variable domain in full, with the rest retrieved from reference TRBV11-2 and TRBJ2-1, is EAGVAQSPRYKIIEKRQSVAFWCNPISGHATLYWYQQILGQGPKLLIQFQNNGVVDDSQLPKDRFSAERLKGVDSTLKIQPAKLEDSAVYLCASSFSRGSLRGQFFGPGTRLTVL.

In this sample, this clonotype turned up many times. CDR3 in amino acids: CASSQGVRDRGQPQHF. CDR3 coding DNA: TGCGCCAGCAGCCAAGGAGTTCGGGACAGGGGACAGCCCCAGCATTTT. The chain couples TRBV4-3 to TRBJ1-5, with 10 bases that match TRBD1. Germline CDR1 LGHNA, CDR2 YSLEER. Trimming removed 1 base from V and 7 bases from J; junction bases left unmatched: 7. The CDR3 sequence is 16 residues long.

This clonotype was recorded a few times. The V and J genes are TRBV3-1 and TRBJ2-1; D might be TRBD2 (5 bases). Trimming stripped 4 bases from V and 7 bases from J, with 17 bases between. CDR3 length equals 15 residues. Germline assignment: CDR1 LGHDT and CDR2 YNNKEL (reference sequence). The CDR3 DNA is TGTGCCAGCAGCCCTATGGGATTCTCGGGGAATGAGCAGTTCTTC. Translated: CASSPMGFSGNEQFF.

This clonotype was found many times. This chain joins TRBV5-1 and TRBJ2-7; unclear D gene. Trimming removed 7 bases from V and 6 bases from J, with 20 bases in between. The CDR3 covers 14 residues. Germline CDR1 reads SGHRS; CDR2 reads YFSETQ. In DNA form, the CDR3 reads TGCGCCAGCGCCGTCTCACCTTCCCGCGTCGAGCAGTACTTC. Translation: CASAVSPSRVEQYF.

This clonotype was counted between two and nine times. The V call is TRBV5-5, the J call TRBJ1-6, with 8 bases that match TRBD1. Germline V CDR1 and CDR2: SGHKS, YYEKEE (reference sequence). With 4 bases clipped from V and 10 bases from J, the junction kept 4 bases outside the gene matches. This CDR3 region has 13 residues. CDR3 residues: CASSLDRASPLHF. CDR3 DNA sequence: TGTGCCAGCAGCCTGGACAGGGCGTCACCCCTCCACTTT.

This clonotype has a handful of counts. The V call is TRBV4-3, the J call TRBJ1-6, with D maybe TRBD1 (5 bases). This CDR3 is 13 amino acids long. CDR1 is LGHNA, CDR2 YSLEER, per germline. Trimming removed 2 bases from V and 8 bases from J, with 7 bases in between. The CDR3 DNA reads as TGCGCCAGCAGCCAATGGGGGGATTCACCCCTCCACTTT. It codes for CASSQWGDSPLHF.

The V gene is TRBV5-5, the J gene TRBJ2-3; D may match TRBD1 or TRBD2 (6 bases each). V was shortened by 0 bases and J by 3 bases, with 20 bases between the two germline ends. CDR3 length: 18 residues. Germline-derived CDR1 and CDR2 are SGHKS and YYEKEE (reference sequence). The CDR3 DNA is TGTGCCAGCAGCTTGGTTGGCCGGGGGCCTTTACGGACAGATACGCAGTATTTT. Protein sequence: CASSLVGRGPLRTDTQYF.

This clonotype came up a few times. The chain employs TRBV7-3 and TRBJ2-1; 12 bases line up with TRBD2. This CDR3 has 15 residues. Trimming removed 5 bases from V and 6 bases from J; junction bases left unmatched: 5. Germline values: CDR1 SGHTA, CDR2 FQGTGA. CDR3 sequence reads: CASSAGLAGPNEQFF. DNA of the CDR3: TGTGCCAGCAGCGCGGGACTAGCGGGTCCCAATGAGCAGTTCTTC.

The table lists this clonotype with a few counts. The CDR3 loop is CASTLSDTRVGSPLHF. DNA for the CDR3: TGTGCCAGCACCCTTTCTGATACAAGGGTGGGTTCACCCCTCCACTTT. The chain has TRBV7-2 and TRBJ1-6, with D unclear. V lost 7 bases to trimming and J lost 9 bases, with 22 bases between them. Germline V gene sequence: CDR1 SGHTA, CDR2 FQGNSA. CDR3 size: 16 residues.

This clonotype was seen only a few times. CDR3 nucleotides: TGTGCCAGCAGCCCGGCATCATATAGCAATCAGCCCCAGCATTTT. Its translation: CASSPASYSNQPQHF. This rearrangement joins TRBV12-3 or TRBV12-4 to TRBJ1-5; D not resolved. CDR3 length equals 15 residues. Trimming shortened V by 6 bases and J by 0 bases, and 12 bases separated the two germline ends.

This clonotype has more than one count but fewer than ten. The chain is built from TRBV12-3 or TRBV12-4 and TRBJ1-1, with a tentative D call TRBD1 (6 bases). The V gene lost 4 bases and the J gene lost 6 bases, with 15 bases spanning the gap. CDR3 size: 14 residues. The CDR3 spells CASSSGVLIPEAFF. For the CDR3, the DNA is TGTGCCAGCAGTTCAGGGGTCCTTATCCCTGAAGCTTTCTTT.

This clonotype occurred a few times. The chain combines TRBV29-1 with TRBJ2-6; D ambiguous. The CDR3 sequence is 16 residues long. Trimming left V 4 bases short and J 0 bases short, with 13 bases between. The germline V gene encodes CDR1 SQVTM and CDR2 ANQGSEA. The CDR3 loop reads CSVVNKKGSGANVLTF. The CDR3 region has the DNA TGCAGCGTTGTGAACAAAAAGGGCTCTGGGGCCAACGTCCTGACTTTC.

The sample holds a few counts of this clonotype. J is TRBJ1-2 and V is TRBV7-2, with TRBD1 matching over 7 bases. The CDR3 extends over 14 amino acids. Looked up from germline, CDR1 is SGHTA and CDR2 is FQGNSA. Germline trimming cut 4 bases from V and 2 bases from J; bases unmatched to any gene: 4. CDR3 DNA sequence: TGTGCCAGCAGCTCTCTGGGACAGAACTATGGCTACACCTTC. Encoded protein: CASSSLGQNYGYTF. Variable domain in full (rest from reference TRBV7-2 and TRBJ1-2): GAGVSQSPSNKVTEKGKDVELRCDPISGHTALYWYRQSLGQGLEFLIYFQGNSAPDKSGLPSDRFSAERTGGSVSTLTIQRTQQEDSAVYLCASSSLGQNYGYTFGSGTRLTVV.

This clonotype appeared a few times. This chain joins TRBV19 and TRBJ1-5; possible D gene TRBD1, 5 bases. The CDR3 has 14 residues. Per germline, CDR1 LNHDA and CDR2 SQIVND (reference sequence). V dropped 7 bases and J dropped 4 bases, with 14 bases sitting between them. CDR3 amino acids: CASNAGGRNQPQHF. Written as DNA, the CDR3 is TGTGCCAGTAATGCGGGGGGTCGGAATCAGCCCCAGCATTTT. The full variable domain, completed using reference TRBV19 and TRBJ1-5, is DGGITQSPKYLFRKEGQNVTLSCEQNLNHDAMYWYRQDPGQGLRLIYYSQIVNDFQKGDIAEGYSVSREKKESFPLTVTSAQKNPTAFYLCASNAGGRNQPQHFGDGTRLSIL.

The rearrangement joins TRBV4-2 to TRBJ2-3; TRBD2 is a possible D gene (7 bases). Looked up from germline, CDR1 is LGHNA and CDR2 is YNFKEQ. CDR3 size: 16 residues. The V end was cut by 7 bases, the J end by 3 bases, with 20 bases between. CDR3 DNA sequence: TGTGCCAGCAACCCCCTGGGGGGGGGCCTGACAGATACGCAGTATTTT. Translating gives CASNPLGGGLTDTQYF.

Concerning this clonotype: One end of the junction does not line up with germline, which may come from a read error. This CDR3 is CASILSGQGDFSGANVLTF. CDR3 DNA: TGTGCCAGCATCTTAAGTGGCCAGGGAGATTTCTCTGGGGCCAACGTCCTGACTTTC. The chain has TRBV7-2 and TRBJ2-6; tentatively, D is TRBD1 or TRBD2 (5 bases each). CDR1 and CDR2 from the germline V gene are SGHTA and FQGNSA. The CDR3 is made up of 19 amino acids.

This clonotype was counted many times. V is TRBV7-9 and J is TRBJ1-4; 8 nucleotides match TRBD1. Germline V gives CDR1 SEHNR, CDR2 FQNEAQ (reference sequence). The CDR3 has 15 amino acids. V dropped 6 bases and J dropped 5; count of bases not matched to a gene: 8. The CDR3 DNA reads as TGTGCCAGCAGTCCTCAGGGGGCGAGAAATGAAAAACTGTTTTTT. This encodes CASSPQGARNEKLFF.

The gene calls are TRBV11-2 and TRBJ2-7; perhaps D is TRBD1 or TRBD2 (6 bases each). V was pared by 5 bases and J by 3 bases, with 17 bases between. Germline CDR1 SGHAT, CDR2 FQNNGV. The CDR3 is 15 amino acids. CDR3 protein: CASSGRGGRFYEQYF. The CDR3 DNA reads TGTGCCAGCAGCGGCAGGGGTGGGAGGTTCTACGAGCAGTACTTC.

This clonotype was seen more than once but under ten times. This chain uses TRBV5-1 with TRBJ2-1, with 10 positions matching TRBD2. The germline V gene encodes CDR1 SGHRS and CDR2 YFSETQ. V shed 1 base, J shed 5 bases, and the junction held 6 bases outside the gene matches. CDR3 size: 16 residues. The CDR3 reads CASSLIPSGGHNEQFF. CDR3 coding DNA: TGCGCCAGCAGCTTGATCCCTAGCGGGGGCCACAATGAGCAGTTCTTC. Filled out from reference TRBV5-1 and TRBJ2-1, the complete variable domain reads KAGVTQTPRYLIKTRGQQVTLSCSPISGHRSVSWYQQTPGQGLQFLFEYFSETQRNKGNFPGRFSGRQFSNSRSEMNVSTLELGDSALYLCASSLIPSGGHNEQFFGPGTRLTVL.

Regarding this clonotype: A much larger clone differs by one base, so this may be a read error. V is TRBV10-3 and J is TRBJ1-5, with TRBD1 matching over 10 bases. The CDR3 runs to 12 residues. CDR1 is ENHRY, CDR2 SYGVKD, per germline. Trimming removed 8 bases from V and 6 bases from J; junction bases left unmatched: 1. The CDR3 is CAIGDRGQPQHF. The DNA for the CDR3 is TGTGCCATCGGGGACAGGGGTCAGCCCCAGCATTTT.

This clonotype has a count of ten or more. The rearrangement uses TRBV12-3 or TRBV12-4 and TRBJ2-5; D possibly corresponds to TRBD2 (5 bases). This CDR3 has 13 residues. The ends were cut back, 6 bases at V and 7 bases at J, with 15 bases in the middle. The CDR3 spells CASSLAPTATQYF. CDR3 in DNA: TGTGCCAGCAGCCTAGCCCCCACGGCGACCCAGTACTTC.

This CDR3 is CSVERDRGQGYTF. In DNA, the CDR3 is TGCAGCGTTGAACGGGACAGGGGGCAGGGCTACACCTTC. J is TRBJ1-2 and V is TRBV29-1; 12 nucleotides align to TRBD1. CDR1 and CDR2 from the germline V gene are SQVTM and ANQGSEA. The junction had 3 bases not matched to a gene; V was cut back by 2 bases and J by 8 bases. The CDR3 is made up of 13 amino acids. The whole variable domain, remainder taken from reference TRBV29-1 and TRBJ1-2, is SAVISQKPSRDICQRGTSLTIQCQVDSQVTMMFWYRQQPGQSLTLIATANQGSEATYESGFVIDKFPISRPNLTFSTLTVSNMSPEDSSIYLCSVERDRGQGYTFGSGTRLTVV.

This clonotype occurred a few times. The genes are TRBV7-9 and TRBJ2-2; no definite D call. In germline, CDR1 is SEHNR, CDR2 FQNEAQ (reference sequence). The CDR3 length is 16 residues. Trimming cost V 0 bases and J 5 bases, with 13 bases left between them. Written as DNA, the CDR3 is TGTGCCAGCAGCTTAGCCGGACGCGTGGAAACCGGGGAGCTGTTTTTT. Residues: CASSLAGRVETGELFF.

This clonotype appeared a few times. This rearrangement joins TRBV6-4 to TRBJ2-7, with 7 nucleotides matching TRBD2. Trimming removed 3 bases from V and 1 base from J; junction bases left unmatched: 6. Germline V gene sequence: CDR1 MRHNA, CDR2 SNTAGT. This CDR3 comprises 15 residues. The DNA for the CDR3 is TGTGCCAGCAGTGATCGGAGGGAGGGGTCCTACGAGCAGTACGTC. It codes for CASSDRREGSYEQYV.

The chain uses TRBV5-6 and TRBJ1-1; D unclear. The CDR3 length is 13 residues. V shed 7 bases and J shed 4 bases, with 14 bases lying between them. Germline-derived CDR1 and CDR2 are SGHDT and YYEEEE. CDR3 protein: CASAAASVTEAFF. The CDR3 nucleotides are TGTGCCAGCGCCGCCGCTTCGGTCACTGAAGCTTTCTTT.

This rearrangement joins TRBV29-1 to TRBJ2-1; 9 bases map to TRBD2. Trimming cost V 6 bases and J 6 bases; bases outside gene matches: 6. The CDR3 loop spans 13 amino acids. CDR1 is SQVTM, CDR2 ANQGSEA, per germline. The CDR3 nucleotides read TGCAGCGTCGAGACAGCGGGAGGCAATGAGCAGTTCTTC. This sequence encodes CSVETAGGNEQFF.